This entry concerns a single TCR beta chain. What it binds is unknown. The entry originates in a study of beta chain features in type 1 diabetes. The overall study: Cells sorted and examined across all samples totaled 90 million to 120 million. Whole-study findings and limits: Individuals with type 1 diabetes displayed fewer insertions and more deletions at VDJ junctions. Patients with Type 1 diabetes showed moderately but significantly shorter TCRB CDR3s in all four CD4+ subsets.

All sorted populations exceeded 95% purity. V lost 7 bases, J lost 3 bases, and 5 bases stayed unmatched. This CDR3 has 13 residues. Germline CDR1 and CDR2: SQVTM and ANQGSEA. The whole isolated RNA underwent reverse transcription, so sequencing captured expressed TCRB transcripts. Sequenced by immunoSEQ multiplex PCR; TCRdb stores in-frame clones only, minus some. This sample has 500,000 to 800,000 clones, with under 15% found just once. Specimen: naive CD4+ T cells from blood. This TCR was sampled from a man aged 25-40 years with type 1 diabetes. The V gene is TRBV29-1, the J gene TRBJ2-3; 9 bases agree with TRBD1. This chain's CDR3 is CSGDRDLTDTQYF. The CDR3 DNA reads TGCAGCGGGGACAGGGACCTTACAGATACGCAGTATTTT.